This T cell receptor (beta chain) was obtained from a study of blood T cell repertoires in COVID-19. Libraries were prepared by immunoSEQ multiplex PCR; TCRdb keeps only in-frame clonotypes and omits some of them. The sample lists approximately 31,000 clones; 65% to 90% were seen once. This CDR3 spans 15 amino acids. Trimming removed 7 bases from V and 2 bases from J, with 15 bases in between. Germline CDR1 is SNHLY and CDR2 is FYNNEI. This TCR came from a woman of 80 years or more with active or convalescent COVID-19. The V call is TRBV2, the J call TRBJ1-5; D possibly corresponds to TRBD1 (6 bases). The sequencing input was peripheral blood. CDR3 residues: CASKVDRGGNQPQHF. In nucleotides, the CDR3 is TGTGCCAGCAAAGTGGACAGAGGAGGCAATCAGCCCCAGCATTTT.